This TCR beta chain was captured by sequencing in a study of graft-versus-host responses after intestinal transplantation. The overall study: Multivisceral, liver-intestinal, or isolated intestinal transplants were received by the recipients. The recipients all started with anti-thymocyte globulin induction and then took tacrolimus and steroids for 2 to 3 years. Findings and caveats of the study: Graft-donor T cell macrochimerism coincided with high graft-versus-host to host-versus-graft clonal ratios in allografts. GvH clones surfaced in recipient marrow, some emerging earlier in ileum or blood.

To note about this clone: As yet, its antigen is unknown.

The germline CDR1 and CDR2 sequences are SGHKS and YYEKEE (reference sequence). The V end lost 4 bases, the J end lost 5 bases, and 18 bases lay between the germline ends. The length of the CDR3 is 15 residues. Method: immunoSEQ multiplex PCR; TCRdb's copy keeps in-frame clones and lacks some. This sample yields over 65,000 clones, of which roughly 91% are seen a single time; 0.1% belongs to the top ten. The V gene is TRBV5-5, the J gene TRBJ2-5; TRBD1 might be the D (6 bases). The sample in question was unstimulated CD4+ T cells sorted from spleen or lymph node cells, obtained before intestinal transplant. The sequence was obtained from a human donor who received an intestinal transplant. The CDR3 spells CASSDIQGTQETQYF. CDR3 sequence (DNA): TGTGCCAGCAGCGATATACAGGGTACCCAGGAGACCCAGTACTTC.